The T cell receptor beta chain described here comes from a study of T cell responses to AZD1222 COVID-19 vaccine. Overall study findings and caveats: Reports indicate that nearly half of spike-specific TCRs are directed at unmutated variant regions. In all cases, repertoires were sampled only after the peak T cell response.

Combined were second doses at about 4 or about 12 weeks. The CDR3 is made up of 16 amino acids. About this clone itself: The target antigen is unknown.

Some clones are missing from TCRdb's copy, which holds only in-frame ones; the method was immunoSEQ multiplex PCR. The data hold 150,000 to 200,000 clones, with around 87% observed a single time. The gene calls are TRBV21-1 and TRBJ1-2; no DNA check was done on the table's D call, TRBD1. TRBV21-1 constitutes a pseudogene. This TCR was sampled from an adult who received the AZD1222 COVID-19 vaccine. The sequencing used peripheral blood, collected 28 days after the second AZD1222 dose. The CDR3 region is CASTKSSPWTSYGYTF. Here the CDR3 DNA reads TGTGCCAGCACTAAAAGCAGTCCTTGGACATCGTATGGCTACACCTTC.